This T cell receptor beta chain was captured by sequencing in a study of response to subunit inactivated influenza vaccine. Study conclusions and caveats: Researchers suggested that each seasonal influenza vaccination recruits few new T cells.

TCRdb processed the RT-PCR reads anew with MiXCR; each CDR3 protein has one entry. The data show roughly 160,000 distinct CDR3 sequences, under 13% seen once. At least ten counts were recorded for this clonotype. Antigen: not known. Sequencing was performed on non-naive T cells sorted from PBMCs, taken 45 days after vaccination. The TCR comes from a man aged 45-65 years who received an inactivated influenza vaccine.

CDR3 DNA sequence: TGTGCCAGCAGTGACGATTTTACTGGGGCCAACGTCCTGACTTTC. This codes for CASSDDFTGANVLTF. The chain has TRBV2 and TRBJ2-6, with D unresolved. CDR1 is SNHLY, CDR2 FYNNEI, per germline. Trimming removed 3 bases at V and 2 bases at J, with 8 bases between. The CDR3 runs 15 residues.